Described below is a single T cell receptor (beta chain) sequence and its context. These data belong to a study of Ad26.COV2.S vaccination and SARS-CoV-2 variants. TCRdb's copy holds only in-frame clones and misses some; the assay was immunoSEQ multiplex PCR. The sample includes fewer than 400,000 clones, around 85% of them seen just once. Trimming left V 6 bases short and J 9 bases short, with 12 bases between. The CDR3 sequence is 13 residues long. Per the germline V gene, CDR1 is MNHEY and CDR2 is SVGAGI. Treatment specified: some 20 received Ad26.COV2.S at low or high dose, single or two shots; about 5 received placebo; per-sample allocation not given. All samples were drawn on day 63, counting from the first vaccine or placebo injection.

The source was peripheral blood, collected in a trial of Ad26.COV2.S vaccine versus placebo. The sequence came from a person between 18 and 60 years old who received the Ad26.COV2.S COVID-19 vaccine or a placebo. This chain joins TRBV6-5 and TRBJ1-6, with D hard to call. The CDR3 sequence is CASRSVGGSPLHF. The CDR3 DNA is TGTGCCAGCAGATCAGTTGGAGGTTCACCCCTCCACTTT.